This entry is about one T cell receptor beta chain. What it binds is unknown. This could be a read error, since a much larger clone is one nucleotide away. This specimen comes from a study of molecular identifiers for immune sequencing clone quantification. Study findings and constraints: Jurkat TCR RNA that was spiked in from one cell was reportedly detectable among one million naive cells. In CMV-specific effectors, clones above 20 copies held over 98% of molecules; naive, under 1%.

Both previously described methods and listed TCR primers were employed to make bulk TCR libraries. TCRdb re-analysed the PCR reads in MiXCR, keeping a single row per CDR3 protein. Of 60,000 to 70,000 distinct CDR3 sequences listed, around 18% are singletons. Germline loops: CDR1 LNHDA, CDR2 SQIVND (reference sequence). CDR3 length: 13 amino acids. Naive CD8 T cells were sorted, and the gate applied was CD8+CD4-CCR7+CD45RA+. The receptor comes from a human donor in good health. Some libraries in this study had Jurkat cell RNA spiked in. The rearrangement joins TRBV19 to TRBJ1-1, with D unresolved. The source material was naive CD8+ T cells from blood, with Jurkat cell RNA spiked in. Described subset: FACS-sorted CD8+CD4-CCR7+CD45RA+ naive T cells. CDR3 bases: TGTGTCAGTAGTCTCAACTTGTTATCGGAAGCTTTCTTT. It yields the protein CVSSLNLLSEAFF.